This T cell receptor beta chain originates from a study of OX40 agonist ivuxolimab in advanced cancers. Study-level background: The diagnoses of dose-escalation patients were hepatocellular carcinoma, melanoma, renal cell or head and neck cancer.

Germline V gene sequence: CDR1 MDHEN, CDR2 SYDVKM. The CDR3 has 14 amino acids. V was pared by 3 bases and J by 1 base, with 9 bases between. Assay: immunoSEQ multiplex PCR; the TCRdb copy retains only in-frame clones and omits some. The sample holds about 61,000 clones, around 83% seen once. Sequencing was performed on CD4+ or CD8+ T cells sorted from blood, taken in a trial of the OX40 agonist ivuxolimab. The J gene is TRBJ1-1, the V gene TRBV28; no clear D. The clonotype was recovered from an adult with an advanced solid tumor such as melanoma, head and neck, liver or kidney cancer. The CDR3 nucleotides are TGTGCCAGCAGTTTGATCTTCAGGAACACTGAAGCTTTCTTT. Amino acids: CASSLIFRNTEAFF.